The clone carrying this TCR beta chain came up a few times. Its antigen is not known. This sample is part of a study of identical twins. Study-level points and caveats: Conclusions relied on cross-sectional statistical analysis, not following the same donors.

TCRdb re-called the 5' RACE reads through MiXCR, storing one row per CDR3 protein. The sample lists some 1,700,000 distinct CDR3 sequences, about 31% occurring once. Per the germline V gene, CDR1 is SQVTM and CDR2 is ANQGSEA. The ends were cut back, 7 bases at V and 6 bases at J, with 19 bases in the middle. This CDR3 region has 14 residues. Sequencing used cord blood. The chain combines TRBV29-1 with TRBJ2-1; no definite D call. This receptor was taken from a newborn girl in good health. The CDR3 DNA follows: TGCAGCGCCCTGCGGCTAGTCGGCCTCAATGAGCAGTTCTTC. Its translation: CSALRLVGLNEQFF.